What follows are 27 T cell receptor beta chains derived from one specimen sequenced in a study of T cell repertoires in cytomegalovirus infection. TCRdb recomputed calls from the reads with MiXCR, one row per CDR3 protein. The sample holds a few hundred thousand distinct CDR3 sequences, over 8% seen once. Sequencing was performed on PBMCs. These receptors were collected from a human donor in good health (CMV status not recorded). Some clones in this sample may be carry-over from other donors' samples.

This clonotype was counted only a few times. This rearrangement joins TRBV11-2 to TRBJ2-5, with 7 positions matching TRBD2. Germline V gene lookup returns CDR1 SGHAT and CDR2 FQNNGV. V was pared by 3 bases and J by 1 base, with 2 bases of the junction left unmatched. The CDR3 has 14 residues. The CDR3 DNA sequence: TGTGCCAGCAGCTTCGGACTAGTCCAAGAGACCCAGTACTTC. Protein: CASSFGLVQETQYF.

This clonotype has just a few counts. The CDR3: CASSSTAKVPYNEQFF. The DNA for the CDR3 is TGTGCCAGTAGTAGCACAGCCAAAGTCCCCTACAATGAGCAGTTCTTC. The chain combines TRBV28 with TRBJ2-1; no clear D gene. In germline, CDR1 is MDHEN, CDR2 SYDVKM. Trimming removed 9 bases from V and 2 bases from J, with 20 bases in between. The CDR3 length is 16 residues.

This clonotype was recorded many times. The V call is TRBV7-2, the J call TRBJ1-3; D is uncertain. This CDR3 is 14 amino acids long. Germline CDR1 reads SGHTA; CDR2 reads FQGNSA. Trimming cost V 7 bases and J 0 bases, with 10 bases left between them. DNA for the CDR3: TGTGCCAGCACCCTTGACAACTCTGGAAACACCATATATTTT. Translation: CASTLDNSGNTIYF.

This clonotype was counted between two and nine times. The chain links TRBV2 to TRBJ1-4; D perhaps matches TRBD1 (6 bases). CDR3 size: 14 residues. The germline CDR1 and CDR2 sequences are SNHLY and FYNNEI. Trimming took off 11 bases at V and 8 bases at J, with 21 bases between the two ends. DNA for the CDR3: TGTGCCTCTACTTCAGGGGATAGGAACGAAAAACTGTTTTTT. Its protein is CASTSGDRNEKLFF.

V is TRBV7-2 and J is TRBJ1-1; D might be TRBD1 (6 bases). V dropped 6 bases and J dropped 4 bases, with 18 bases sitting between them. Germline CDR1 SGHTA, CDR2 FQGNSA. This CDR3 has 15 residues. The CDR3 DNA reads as TGTGCCAGCAGTCTTGCCGCGGGGGCTGGCACTGAAGCTTTCTTT. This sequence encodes CASSLAAGAGTEAFF.

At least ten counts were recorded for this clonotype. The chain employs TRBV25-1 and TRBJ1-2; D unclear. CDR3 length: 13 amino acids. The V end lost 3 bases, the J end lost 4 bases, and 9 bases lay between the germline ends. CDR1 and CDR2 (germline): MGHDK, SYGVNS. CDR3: CASSDKVLYGYTF. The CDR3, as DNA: TGTGCCAGCAGTGATAAAGTTCTCTATGGCTACACCTTC.

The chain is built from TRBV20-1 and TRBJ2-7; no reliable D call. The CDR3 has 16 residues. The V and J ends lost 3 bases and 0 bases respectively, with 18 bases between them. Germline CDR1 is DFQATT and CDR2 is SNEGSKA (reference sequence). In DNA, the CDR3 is TGCAGTGCTAGCCCCCTGTGGGCAGCAAACTCCTACGAGCAGTACTTC. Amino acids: CSASPLWAANSYEQYF.

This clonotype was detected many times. CDR3 amino acids: CASSLAAEGQYF. For the CDR3, the DNA is TGTGCCAGCAGCTTAGCGGCGGAGGGGCAGTACTTC. This chain joins TRBV7-2 and TRBJ2-7; D is possibly TRBD2 (6 bases). The CDR3 loop spans 12 amino acids. V was cut by 0 bases and J by 9 bases, with 9 bases left in between. CDR1 is SGHTA and CDR2 is FQGNSA in the germline V gene.

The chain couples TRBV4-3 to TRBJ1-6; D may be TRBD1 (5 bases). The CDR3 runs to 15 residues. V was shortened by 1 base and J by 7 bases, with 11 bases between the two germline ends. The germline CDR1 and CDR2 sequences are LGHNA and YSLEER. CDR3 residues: CASSQVRGVNSPLHF. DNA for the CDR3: TGCGCCAGCAGCCAAGTTCGGGGGGTCAATTCACCCCTCCACTTT.

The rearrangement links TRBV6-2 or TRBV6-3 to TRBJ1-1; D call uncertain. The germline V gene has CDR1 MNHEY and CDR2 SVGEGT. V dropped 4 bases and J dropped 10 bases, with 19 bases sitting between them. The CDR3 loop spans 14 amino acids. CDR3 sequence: CASSFNADRAGAFF. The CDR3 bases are TGTGCCAGCAGTTTCAACGCCGATCGGGCTGGAGCTTTCTTT.

CDR3 sequence (DNA): TGTGCCAGCACCACCCAGGATGTGCGAAGCCAGCAGTTCTTC. Translation: CASTTQDVRSQQFF. The J gene is TRBJ2-1, the V gene TRBV7-2; D is uncertain. The V gene lost 7 bases and the J gene lost 11 bases, with 21 bases spanning the gap. Germline-derived CDR1 and CDR2 are SGHTA and FQGNSA. This CDR3 spans 14 amino acids.

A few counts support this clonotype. CDR3 bases: TGTGCCAGCAGGCCGACGGGGGAGAACACTGAAGCTTTCTTT. This gives the protein CASRPTGENTEAFF. The chain carries TRBV7-9 and TRBJ1-1; TRBD1 is a possible D gene (5 bases). V lost 6 bases and J 1 base, leaving 12 bases between the germline ends. The CDR3 consists of 14 residues. Germline values: CDR1 SEHNR, CDR2 FQNEAQ (reference sequence).

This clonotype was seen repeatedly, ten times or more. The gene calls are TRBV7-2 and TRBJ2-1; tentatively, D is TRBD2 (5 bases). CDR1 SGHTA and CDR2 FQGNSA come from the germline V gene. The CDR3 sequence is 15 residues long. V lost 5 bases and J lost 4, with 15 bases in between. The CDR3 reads CASSPRGEPYNEQFF. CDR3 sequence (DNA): TGTGCCAGCAGCCCCCGGGGAGAGCCATACAATGAGCAGTTCTTC.

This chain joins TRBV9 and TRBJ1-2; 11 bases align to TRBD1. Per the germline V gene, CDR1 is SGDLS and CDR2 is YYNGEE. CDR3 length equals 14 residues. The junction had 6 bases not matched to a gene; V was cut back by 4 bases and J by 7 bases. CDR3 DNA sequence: TGTGCCAGCAGCCCTCCGGGACAGGGGGTTGGCTACACCTTC. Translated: CASSPPGQGVGYTF.

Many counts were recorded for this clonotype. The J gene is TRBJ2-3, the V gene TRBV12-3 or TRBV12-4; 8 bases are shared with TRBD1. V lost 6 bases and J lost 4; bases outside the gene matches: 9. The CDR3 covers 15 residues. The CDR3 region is CASSPRQGTPDTQYF. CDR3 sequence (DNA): TGTGCCAGCAGCCCTCGACAGGGGACTCCAGATACGCAGTATTTT.

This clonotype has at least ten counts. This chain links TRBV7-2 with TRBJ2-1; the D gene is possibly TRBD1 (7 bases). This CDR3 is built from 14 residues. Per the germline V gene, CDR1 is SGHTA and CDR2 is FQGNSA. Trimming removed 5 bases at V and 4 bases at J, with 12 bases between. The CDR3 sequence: CASSPGGMYNEQFF. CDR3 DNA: TGTGCCAGCAGCCCAGGGGGGATGTACAATGAGCAGTTCTTC.

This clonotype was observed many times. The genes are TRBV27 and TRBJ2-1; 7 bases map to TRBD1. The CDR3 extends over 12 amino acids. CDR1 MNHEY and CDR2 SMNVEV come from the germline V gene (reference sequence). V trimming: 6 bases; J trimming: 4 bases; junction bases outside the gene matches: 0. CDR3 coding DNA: TGTGCCAGCAGGGACAGGTACAATGAGCAGTTCTTC. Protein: CASRDRYNEQFF.

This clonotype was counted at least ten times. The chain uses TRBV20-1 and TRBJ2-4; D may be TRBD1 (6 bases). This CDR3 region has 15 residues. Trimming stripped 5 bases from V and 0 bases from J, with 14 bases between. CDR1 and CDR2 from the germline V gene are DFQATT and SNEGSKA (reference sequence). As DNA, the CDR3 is TGCAGTGCTGACGGGACACAGCTAGCCAAAAACATTCAGTACTTC. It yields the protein CSADGTQLAKNIQYF.

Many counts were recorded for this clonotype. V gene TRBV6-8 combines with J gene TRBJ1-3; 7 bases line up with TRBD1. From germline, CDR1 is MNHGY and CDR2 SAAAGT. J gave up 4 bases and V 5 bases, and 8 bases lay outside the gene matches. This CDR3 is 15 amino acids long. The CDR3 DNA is TGTGCCAGCAGTCGCGGGACAGTGGCGGGAAACACCATATATTTT. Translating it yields CASSRGTVAGNTIYF.

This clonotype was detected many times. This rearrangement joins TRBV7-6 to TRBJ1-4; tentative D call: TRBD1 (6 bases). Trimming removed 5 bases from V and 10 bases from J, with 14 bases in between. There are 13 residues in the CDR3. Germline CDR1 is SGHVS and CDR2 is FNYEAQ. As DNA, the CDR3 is TGTGCCAGCAGCCCGCAGGAACAGGGAAAACTGTTTTTT. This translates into CASSPQEQGKLFF.

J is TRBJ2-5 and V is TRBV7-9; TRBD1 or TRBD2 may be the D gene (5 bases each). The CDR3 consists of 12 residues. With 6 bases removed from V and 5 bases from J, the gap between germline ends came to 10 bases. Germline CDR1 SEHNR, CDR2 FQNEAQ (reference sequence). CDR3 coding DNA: TGTGCCAGCAGTGTTTGGGGGGAGACCCAGTACTTC. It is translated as CASSVWGETQYF.

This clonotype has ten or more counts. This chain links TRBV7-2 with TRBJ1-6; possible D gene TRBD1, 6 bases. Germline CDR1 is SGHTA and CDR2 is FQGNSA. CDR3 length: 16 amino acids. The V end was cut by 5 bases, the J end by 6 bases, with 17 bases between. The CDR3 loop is CASSVLKAGANSPLHF. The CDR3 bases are TGTGCCAGCAGCGTTCTGAAGGCAGGGGCTAATTCACCCCTCCACTTT.

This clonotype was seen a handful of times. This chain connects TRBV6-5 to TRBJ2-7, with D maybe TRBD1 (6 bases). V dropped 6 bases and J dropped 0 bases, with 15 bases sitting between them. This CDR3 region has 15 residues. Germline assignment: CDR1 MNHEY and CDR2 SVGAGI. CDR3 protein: CASSADRDNSYEQYF. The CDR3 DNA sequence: TGTGCCAGCAGCGCTGACCGGGACAACTCCTACGAGCAGTACTTC.

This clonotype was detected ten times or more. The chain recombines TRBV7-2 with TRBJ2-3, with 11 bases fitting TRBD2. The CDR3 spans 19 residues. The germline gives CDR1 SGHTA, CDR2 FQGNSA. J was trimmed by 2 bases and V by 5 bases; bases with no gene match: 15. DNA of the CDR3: TGTGCCAGCAGCCCCCGAGGTAGCGGGAGGGCCTCAAACACAGATACGCAGTATTTT. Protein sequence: CASSPRGSGRASNTDTQYF.

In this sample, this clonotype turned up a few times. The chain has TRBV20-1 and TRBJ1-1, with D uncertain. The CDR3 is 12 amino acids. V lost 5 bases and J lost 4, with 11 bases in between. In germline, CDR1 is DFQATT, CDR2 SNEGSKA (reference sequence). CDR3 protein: CSAASWGTEAFF. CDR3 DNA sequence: TGCAGTGCTGCCTCATGGGGCACTGAAGCTTTCTTT.

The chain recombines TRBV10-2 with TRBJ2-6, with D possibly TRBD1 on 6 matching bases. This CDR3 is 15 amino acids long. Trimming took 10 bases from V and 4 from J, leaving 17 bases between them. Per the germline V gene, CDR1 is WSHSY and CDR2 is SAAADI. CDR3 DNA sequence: TGCGCCACAACTATTGGACAGACCGGGGCCAACGTCCTGACTTTC. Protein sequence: CATTIGQTGANVLTF.

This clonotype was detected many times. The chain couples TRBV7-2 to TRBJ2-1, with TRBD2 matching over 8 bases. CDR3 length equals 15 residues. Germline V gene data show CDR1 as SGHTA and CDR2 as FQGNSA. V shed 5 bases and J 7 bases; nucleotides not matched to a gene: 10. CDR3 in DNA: TGTGCCAGCAGCCTCACGGGAGGGCCCTCGAATGAGCAGTTCTTC. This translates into CASSLTGGPSNEQFF.